This TCR beta chain is drawn from a study of Tregs in tolerant kidney transplant recipients. This clone has only a few counts. Antigen specificity is unknown. Data came from immunoSEQ multiplex PCR; TCRdb stores just in-frame clones and leaves some out. The data show more than 60,000 clones, roughly 91% seen once. Germline values: CDR1 SGHRS, CDR2 YFSETQ. The CDR3 extends over 16 amino acids. With 2 bases removed from V and 2 bases from J, the gap between germline ends came to 16 bases. Regarding the study as a whole: Changing PCR primers prevented nucleotide comparison between some patients' samples. No direct test of biological reproducibility was done here. Validation in larger populations is needed because few patients were studied.

This TCR came from a human donor who received a combined kidney and bone marrow transplant. The chain links TRBV5-1 to TRBJ1-2; no firm D call. This sample comprised CD4+ T cells from blood, obtained before the transplant. Written as DNA, the CDR3 is TGCGCCAGCAGCTTAGGTGCCGCCGACACGAACTATGGCTACACCTTC. Translated: CASSLGAADTNYGYTF. Drawing the rest from reference TRBV5-1 and TRBJ1-2, the complete variable domain is KAGVTQTPRYLIKTRGQQVTLSCSPISGHRSVSWYQQTPGQGLQFLFEYFSETQRNKGNFPGRFSGRQFSNSRSEMNVSTLELGDSALYLCASSLGAADTNYGYTFGSGTRLTVV.